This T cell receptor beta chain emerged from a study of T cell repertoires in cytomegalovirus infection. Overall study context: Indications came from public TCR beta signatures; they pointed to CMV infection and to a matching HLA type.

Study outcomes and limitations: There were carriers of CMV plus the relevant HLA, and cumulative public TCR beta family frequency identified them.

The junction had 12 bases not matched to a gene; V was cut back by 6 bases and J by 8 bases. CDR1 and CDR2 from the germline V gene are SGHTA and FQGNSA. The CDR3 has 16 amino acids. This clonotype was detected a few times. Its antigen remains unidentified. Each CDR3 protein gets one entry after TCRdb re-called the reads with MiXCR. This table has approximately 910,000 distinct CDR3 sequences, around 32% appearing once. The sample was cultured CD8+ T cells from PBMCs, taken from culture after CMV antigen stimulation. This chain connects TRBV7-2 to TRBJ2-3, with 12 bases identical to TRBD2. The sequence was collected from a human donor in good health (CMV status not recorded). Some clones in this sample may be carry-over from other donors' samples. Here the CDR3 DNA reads TGTGCCAGCAGACCTAGCGGGGGGGATTTCGGTGGTACGCAGTATTTT. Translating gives CASRPSGGDFGGTQYF.